A selection of T cell receptor beta chains follows, all from one sample in a study of T cells in Graves' hyperthyroidism and ophthalmopathy. Each CDR3 protein is one row after TCRdb ran MiXCR on the multiplex PCR reads. The top ten hold 34% of the sample, which has 350,000 to 450,000 distinct CDR3 sequences, about a sixth seen once. The source material was blood. Receptors originate from a young woman with Graves' hyperthyroidism that later progressed to Graves' ophthalmopathy. CDR3s include the opening cysteine and the closing phenylalanine or tryptophan.

j_call: TRBJ2-7; v_call: TRBV7-9; cdr3_aa: CASSLTGANEQYF
j_call: TRBJ2-7; v_call: TRBV5-1; cdr3_aa: CASSPRTGSSYEQYF
j_call: TRBJ2-1; v_call: TRBV20-1; cdr3_aa: CSAETGGTNNEQFF
j_call: TRBJ2-2; v_call: TRBV28; cdr3_aa: CASSFGVGELFF
j_call: TRBJ2-2; v_call: TRBV12-5; cdr3_aa: CASGPFRRVNTGELFF
j_call: TRBJ2-1; v_call: TRBV3-1; cdr3_aa: CASSPSGGKQYNEQFF
j_call: TRBJ2-5; v_call: TRBV2; cdr3_aa: CASRIEQGSPETQYF
j_call: TRBJ1-2; v_call: TRBV20-1; cdr3_aa: CSARTGKRDGYTF
j_call: TRBJ2-1; v_call: TRBV12-3/TRBV12-4; cdr3_aa: CASRPGGPGGLNEQFF
j_call: TRBJ2-1; v_call: TRBV19; cdr3_aa: CASSIKGGRAQIYNEQFF
j_call: TRBJ1-3; v_call: TRBV5-4; cdr3_aa: CASSLLGQAGNTIYF
j_call: TRBJ1-6; v_call: TRBV6-9; cdr3_aa: CASGFSDNSPLHF
j_call: TRBJ2-2; v_call: TRBV2; cdr3_aa: CASTTGNTGELFF
j_call: TRBJ2-3; v_call: TRBV4-1; cdr3_aa: CASAWTEVADTQYF
j_call: TRBJ1-2; v_call: TRBV28; cdr3_aa: CASSFPRFTAGTAKGYTF
j_call: TRBJ2-5; v_call: TRBV27; cdr3_aa: CASSSRGQDRETQYF
j_call: TRBJ2-3; v_call: TRBV2; cdr3_aa: CASNPRTDEGDTQYF
j_call: TRBJ1-1; v_call: TRBV6-1; cdr3_aa: CASSPVGWDRGIGTEAFF
j_call: TRBJ2-3; v_call: TRBV20-1; cdr3_aa: CSARDRAGDTQYF
j_call: TRBJ1-4; v_call: TRBV14; cdr3_aa: CASSPHRGAVEKLFF
j_call: TRBJ2-5; v_call: TRBV2; cdr3_aa: CASRGEGETQYF
j_call: TRBJ2-7; v_call: TRBV27; cdr3_aa: CASRIGTSGTYEQYF
j_call: TRBJ1-1; v_call: TRBV7-2; cdr3_aa: CASSFRVEHTEAFF
j_call: TRBJ2-5; v_call: TRBV18; cdr3_aa: CASSAWTGRGLETQYF
j_call: TRBJ1-2; v_call: TRBV11-2; cdr3_aa: CASSLAQANNYGYTF
j_call: TRBJ1-2; v_call: TRBV2; cdr3_aa: CASRSTGSRANYGYTF
j_call: TRBJ2-1; v_call: TRBV11-3; cdr3_aa: CASSRSAINNEQFF
j_call: TRBJ2-2; v_call: TRBV20-1; cdr3_aa: CSARASGRETGELFF
j_call: TRBJ2-5; v_call: TRBV7-9; cdr3_aa: CASSFLGDSGIKETQYF
j_call: TRBJ2-5; v_call: TRBV27; cdr3_aa: CASSSRDAQETQYF
j_call: TRBJ1-5; v_call: TRBV25-1; cdr3_aa: CASRQGTGTDQPQHF
j_call: TRBJ1-2; v_call: TRBV20-1; cdr3_aa: CSGAGWSQVRLNYGYTF
j_call: TRBJ2-5; v_call: TRBV5-6; cdr3_aa: CASNRGRKEGFETQYF
j_call: TRBJ2-3; v_call: TRBV28; cdr3_aa: CASSLRVLTTDTQYF
j_call: TRBJ1-2; v_call: TRBV6-4; cdr3_aa: CASTQQGALNYGYTF
j_call: TRBJ2-3; v_call: TRBV7-9; cdr3_aa: CASSPTSGSGADTQYF
j_call: TRBJ1-2; v_call: TRBV30; cdr3_aa: CAWRAGTGIPAYGYTF
j_call: TRBJ2-3; v_call: TRBV9; cdr3_aa: CASSVEKAPEYF
j_call: TRBJ1-6; v_call: TRBV2; cdr3_aa: CASSEVWGSASPLHF
j_call: TRBJ1-1; v_call: TRBV5-1; cdr3_aa: CASRQLYTGGTEAFF
j_call: TRBJ1-2; v_call: TRBV4-1; cdr3_aa: CASSQDQRPYGYTF
j_call: TRBJ2-6; v_call: TRBV6-5; cdr3_aa: CASSSFIYRETGANVLTF
j_call: TRBJ2-1; v_call: TRBV18; cdr3_aa: CASSTSGSGDEQFF
j_call: TRBJ1-1; v_call: TRBV13; cdr3_aa: CASSLGTQGAWGTEAFF
j_call: TRBJ2-1; v_call: TRBV20-1; cdr3_aa: CSARDPGTSGRGDMGEQFF
j_call: TRBJ2-6; v_call: TRBV19; cdr3_aa: CASSIGTAGANVLTF
j_call: TRBJ1-1; v_call: TRBV10-3; cdr3_aa: CAISSPGQKEAFF
j_call: TRBJ2-7; v_call: TRBV30; cdr3_aa: CAWSQDSVFSYEQYF
j_call: TRBJ1-4; v_call: TRBV9; cdr3_aa: CASSRGGNLDEKLFF
j_call: TRBJ2-7; v_call: TRBV10-3; cdr3_aa: CAISESGLLHTVYEQYF
j_call: TRBJ1-6; v_call: TRBV18; cdr3_aa: CASSPRNVGSYNSPLHF
j_call: TRBJ1-4; v_call: TRBV6-2/TRBV6-3; cdr3_aa: CASRPEGRPPATNEKLFF
j_call: TRBJ2-2; v_call: TRBV7-8; cdr3_aa: CASSSLGWDSTGELFF
j_call: TRBJ1-1; v_call: TRBV11-2; cdr3_aa: CASSPFQGEAFF
j_call: TRBJ2-2; v_call: TRBV12-3/TRBV12-4; cdr3_aa: CASSSGLAGELFF
j_call: TRBJ1-5; v_call: TRBV12-3/TRBV12-4; cdr3_aa: CASTPAGNQPQHF
j_call: TRBJ2-1; v_call: TRBV6-1; cdr3_aa: CASGVLAGGPISYNEQFF
j_call: TRBJ1-4; v_call: TRBV2; cdr3_aa: CASSFYSTNEKLFF
j_call: TRBJ2-1; v_call: TRBV28; cdr3_aa: CASRPIRGSSYNEQFF